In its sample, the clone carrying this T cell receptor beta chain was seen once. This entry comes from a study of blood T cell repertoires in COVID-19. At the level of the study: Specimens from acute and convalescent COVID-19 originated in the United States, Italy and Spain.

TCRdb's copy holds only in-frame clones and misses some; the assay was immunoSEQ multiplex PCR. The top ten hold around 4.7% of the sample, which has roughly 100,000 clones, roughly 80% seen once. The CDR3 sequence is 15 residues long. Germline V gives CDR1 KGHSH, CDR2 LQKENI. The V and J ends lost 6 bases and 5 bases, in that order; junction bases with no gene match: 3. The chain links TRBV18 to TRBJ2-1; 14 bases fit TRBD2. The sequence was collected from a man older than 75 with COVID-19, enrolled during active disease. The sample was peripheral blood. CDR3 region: CASSGTSGSNNEQFF. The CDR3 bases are TGTGCCAGCTCCGGGACTAGCGGGAGCAACAATGAGCAGTTCTTC.